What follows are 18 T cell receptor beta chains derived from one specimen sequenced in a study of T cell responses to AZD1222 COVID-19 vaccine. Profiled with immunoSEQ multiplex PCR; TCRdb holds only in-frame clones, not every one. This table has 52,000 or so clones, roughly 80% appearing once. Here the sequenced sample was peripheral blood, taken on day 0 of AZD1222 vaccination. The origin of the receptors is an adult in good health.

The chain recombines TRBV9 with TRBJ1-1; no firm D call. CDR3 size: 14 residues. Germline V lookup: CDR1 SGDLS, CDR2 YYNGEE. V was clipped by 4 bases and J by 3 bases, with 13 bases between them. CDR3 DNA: TGTGCCAGCAGCCCCCGGATGTCCTACACTGAAGCTTTCTTT. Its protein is CASSPRMSYTEAFF.

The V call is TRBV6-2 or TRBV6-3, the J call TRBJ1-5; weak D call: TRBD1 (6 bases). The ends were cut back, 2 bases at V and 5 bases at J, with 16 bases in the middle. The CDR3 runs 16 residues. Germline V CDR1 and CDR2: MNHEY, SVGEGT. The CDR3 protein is CASSYEDRAGYQPQHF. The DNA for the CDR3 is TGTGCCAGCAGTTACGAGGACAGAGCGGGGTATCAGCCCCAGCATTTT.

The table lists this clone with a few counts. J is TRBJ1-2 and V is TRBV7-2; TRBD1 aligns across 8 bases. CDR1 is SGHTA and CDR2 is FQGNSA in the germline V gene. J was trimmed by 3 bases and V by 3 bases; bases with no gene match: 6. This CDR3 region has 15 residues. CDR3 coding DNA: TGTGCCAGCAGCTTGGGGCTGGGACAGGACTATGGCTACACCTTC. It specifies CASSLGLGQDYGYTF. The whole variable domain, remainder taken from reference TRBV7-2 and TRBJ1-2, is GAGVSQSPSNKVTEKGKDVELRCDPISGHTALYWYRQSLGQGLEFLIYFQGNSAPDKSGLPSDRFSAERTGGSVSTLTIQRTQQEDSAVYLCASSLGLGQDYGYTFGSGTRLTVV.

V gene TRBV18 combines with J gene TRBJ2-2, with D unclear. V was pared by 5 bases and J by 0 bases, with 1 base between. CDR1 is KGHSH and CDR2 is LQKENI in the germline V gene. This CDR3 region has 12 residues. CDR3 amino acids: CASSSNTGELFF. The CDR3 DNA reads TGTGCCAGCTCATCGAACACCGGGGAGCTGTTTTTT.

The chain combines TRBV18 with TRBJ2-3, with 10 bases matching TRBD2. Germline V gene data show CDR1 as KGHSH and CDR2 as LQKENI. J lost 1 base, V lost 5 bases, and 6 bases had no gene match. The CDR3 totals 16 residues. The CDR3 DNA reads TGTGCCAGCTCAGCCCTGACTAGCGGGCGCACAGATACGCAGTATTTT. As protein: CASSALTSGRTDTQYF.

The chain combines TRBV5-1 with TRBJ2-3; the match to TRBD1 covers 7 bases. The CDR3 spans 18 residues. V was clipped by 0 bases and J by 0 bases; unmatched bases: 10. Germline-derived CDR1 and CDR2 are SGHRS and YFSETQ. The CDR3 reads CASSLDPRGTVSTDTQYF. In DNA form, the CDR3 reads TGCGCCAGCAGCTTGGACCCCAGGGGGACAGTTAGCACAGATACGCAGTATTTT.

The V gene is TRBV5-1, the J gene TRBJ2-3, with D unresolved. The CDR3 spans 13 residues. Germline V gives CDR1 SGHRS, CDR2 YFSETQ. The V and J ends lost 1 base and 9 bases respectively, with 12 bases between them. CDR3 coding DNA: TGCGCCAGCAGCTTGATTCCTCGGCAGACGCAGTATTTT. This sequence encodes CASSLIPRQTQYF. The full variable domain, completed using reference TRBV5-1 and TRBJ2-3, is KAGVTQTPRYLIKTRGQQVTLSCSPISGHRSVSWYQQTPGQGLQFLFEYFSETQRNKGNFPGRFSGRQFSNSRSEMNVSTLELGDSALYLCASSLIPRQTQYFGPGTRLTVL.

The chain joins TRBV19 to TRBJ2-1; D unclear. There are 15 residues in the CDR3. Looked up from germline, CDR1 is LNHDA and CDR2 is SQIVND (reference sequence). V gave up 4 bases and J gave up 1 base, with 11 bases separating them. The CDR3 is CASSNYLPSYNEQFF. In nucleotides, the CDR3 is TGTGCCAGTAGTAACTACTTACCATCCTACAATGAGCAGTTCTTC. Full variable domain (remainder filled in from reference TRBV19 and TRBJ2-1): DGGITQSPKYLFRKEGQNVTLSCEQNLNHDAMYWYRQDPGQGLRLIYYSQIVNDFQKGDIAEGYSVSREKKESFPLTVTSAQKNPTAFYLCASSNYLPSYNEQFFGPGTRLTVL.

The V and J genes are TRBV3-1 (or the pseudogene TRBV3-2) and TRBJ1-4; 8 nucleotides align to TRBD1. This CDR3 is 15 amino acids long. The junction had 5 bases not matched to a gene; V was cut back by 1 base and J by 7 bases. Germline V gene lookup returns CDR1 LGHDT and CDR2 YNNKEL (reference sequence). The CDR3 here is CASSQAPGGGEKLFF. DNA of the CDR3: TGTGCCAGCAGCCAAGCTCCAGGGGGCGGTGAAAAACTGTTTTTT.

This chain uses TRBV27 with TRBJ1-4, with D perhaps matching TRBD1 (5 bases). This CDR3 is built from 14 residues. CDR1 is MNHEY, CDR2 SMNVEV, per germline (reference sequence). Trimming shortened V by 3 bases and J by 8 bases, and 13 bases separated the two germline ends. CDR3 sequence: CASSLGRRKEKLFF. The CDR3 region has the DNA TGTGCCAGCAGTTTGGGACGTAGGAAAGAAAAACTGTTTTTT. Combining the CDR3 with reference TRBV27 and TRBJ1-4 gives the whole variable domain EAQVTQNPRYLITVTGKKLTVTCSQNMNHEYMSWYRQDPGLGLRQIYYSMNVEVTDKGDVPEGYKVSRKEKRNFPLILESPSPNQTSLYFCASSLGRRKEKLFFGSGTQLSVL.

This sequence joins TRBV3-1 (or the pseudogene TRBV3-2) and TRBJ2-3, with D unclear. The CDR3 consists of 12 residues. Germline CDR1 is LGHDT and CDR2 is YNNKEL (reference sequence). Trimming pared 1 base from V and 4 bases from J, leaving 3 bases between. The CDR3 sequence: CASSQVSDTQYF. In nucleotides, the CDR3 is TGTGCCAGCAGCCAAGTGTCAGATACGCAGTATTTT.

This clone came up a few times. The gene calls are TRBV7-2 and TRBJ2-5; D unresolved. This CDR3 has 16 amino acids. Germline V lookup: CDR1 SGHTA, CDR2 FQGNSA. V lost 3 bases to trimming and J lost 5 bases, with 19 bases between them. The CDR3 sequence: CASSLASMPPGETQYF. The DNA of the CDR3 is TGTGCCAGCAGCTTGGCTTCTATGCCCCCTGGCGAGACCCAGTACTTC.

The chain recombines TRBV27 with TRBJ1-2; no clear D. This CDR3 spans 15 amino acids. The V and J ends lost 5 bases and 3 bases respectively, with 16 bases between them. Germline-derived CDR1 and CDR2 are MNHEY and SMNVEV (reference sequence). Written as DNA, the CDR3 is TGTGCCAGCAGTCCTATCGGTCGGACCGACTATGGCTACACCTTC. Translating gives CASSPIGRTDYGYTF.

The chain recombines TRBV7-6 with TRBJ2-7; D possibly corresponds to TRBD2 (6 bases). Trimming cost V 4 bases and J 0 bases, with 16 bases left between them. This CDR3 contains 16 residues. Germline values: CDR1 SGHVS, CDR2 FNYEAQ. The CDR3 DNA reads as TGTGCCAGCAGCTCCACGGGACTTCGACCCTCCTACGAGCAGTACTTC. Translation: CASSSTGLRPSYEQYF.

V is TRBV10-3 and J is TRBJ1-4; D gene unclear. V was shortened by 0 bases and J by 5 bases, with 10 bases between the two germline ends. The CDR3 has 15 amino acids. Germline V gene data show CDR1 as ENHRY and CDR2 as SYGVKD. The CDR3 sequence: CAISESGFGNEKLFF. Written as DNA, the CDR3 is TGTGCCATCAGTGAGTCAGGGTTCGGAAATGAAAAACTGTTTTTT.

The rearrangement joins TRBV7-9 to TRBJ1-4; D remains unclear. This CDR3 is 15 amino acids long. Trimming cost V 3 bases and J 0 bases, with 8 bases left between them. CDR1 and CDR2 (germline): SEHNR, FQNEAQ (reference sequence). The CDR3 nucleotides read TGTGCCAGCAGCTTGGGAGGGACAACTAATGAAAAACTGTTTTTT. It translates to CASSLGGTTNEKLFF.

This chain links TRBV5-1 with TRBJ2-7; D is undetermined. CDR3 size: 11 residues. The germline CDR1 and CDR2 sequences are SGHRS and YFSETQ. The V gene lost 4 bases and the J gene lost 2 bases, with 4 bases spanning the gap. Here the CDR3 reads CASSGTYEQYF. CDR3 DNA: TGCGCCAGCAGCGGTACCTACGAGCAGTACTTC. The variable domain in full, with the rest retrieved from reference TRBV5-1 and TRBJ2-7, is KAGVTQTPRYLIKTRGQQVTLSCSPISGHRSVSWYQQTPGQGLQFLFEYFSETQRNKGNFPGRFSGRQFSNSRSEMNVSTLELGDSALYLCASSGTYEQYFGPGTRLTVT.

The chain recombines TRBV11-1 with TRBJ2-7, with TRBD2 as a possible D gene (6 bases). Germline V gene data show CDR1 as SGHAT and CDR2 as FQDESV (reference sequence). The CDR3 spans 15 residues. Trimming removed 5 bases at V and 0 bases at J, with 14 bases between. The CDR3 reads CASSRVRLGSYEQYF. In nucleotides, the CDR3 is TGTGCCAGCAGCCGGGTAAGACTAGGCTCCTACGAGCAGTACTTC.